A single sample gave rise to the 21 T cell receptor beta chains below, sequenced in a study of Graves' ophthalmopathy and Graves' hyperthyroidism (dated by TCRdb to the late 2010s). Sequencer: Illumina HiSeq 2000. TCR beta CDR3 regions were amplified from RNA transcripts for repertoire sequencing. HTBI primers and the Qiagen OneStep RT-PCR kit were used in a first-round RT-PCR, which was followed by a second-round multiplex PCR, size selection and purification. Through fastp at Q25 and MiXCR, TCRdb rebuilt clones from the public reads, retaining in-frame beta chains. Each entry is one CDR3 protein sequence, shown with its most common DNA and genes. This sample has 200,000 to 300,000 distinct CDR3 sequences in its table, and around 45% of those were observed once. The ten top clones hold roughly 50% of the sample. Sequencing was done on a sample of peripheral blood. These receptors were obtained from an adult man with Graves' ophthalmopathy.

This chain joins TRBV20-1 and TRBJ2-6, with 8 bases matching TRBD1. The germline CDR1 and CDR2 sequences are DFQATT and SNEGSKA (reference sequence). The CDR3 contains 15 residues. Unmatched junction bases numbered 3, after V lost 5 bases and J lost 0 bases. The CDR3 DNA reads as TGCAGTGCTCCGGGACAGGCCTCTGGGGCCAACGTCCTGACTTTC. Its translation is CSAPGQASGANVLTF.

V and J are TRBV19 and TRBJ1-1; D is unclear. The CDR3 sequence is 13 residues long. V was pared by 8 bases and J by 0 bases, with 10 bases between. Germline V gene sequence: CDR1 LNHDA, CDR2 SQIVND (reference sequence). Here the CDR3 reads CASLSSLNTEAFF. The CDR3 DNA reads as TGTGCCAGTTTGTCCAGTCTGAACACTGAAGCTTTCTTT.

Concerning this clonotype: One junction end does not reproduce the germline sequence, and a read error may be involved. This chain connects TRBV10-3 to TRBJ2-7; 11 positions match TRBD1. Germline V gives CDR1 ENHRY, CDR2 SYGVKD. The CDR3 loop spans 14 amino acids. In DNA form, the CDR3 reads TGTGCCAGCAGTTCGGGACAGGGGGTCTACGAGCAGTACTTC. It codes for CASSSGQGVYEQYF.

The V call is TRBV2, the J call TRBJ1-1, with D possibly matching TRBD1 (6 bases). Trimming pared 8 bases from V and 1 base from J, leaving 17 bases between. Germline V gene sequence: CDR1 SNHLY, CDR2 FYNNEI. The length of the CDR3 is 15 residues. The DNA for the CDR3 is TGTGCCAGCTCAGCCCGGACAGCTGAGAACACTGAAGCTTTCTTT. Translated: CASSARTAENTEAFF.

The CDR3 here is CSVEDLGETGELFF. The CDR3 DNA reads TGCAGCGTTGAAGATCTGGGAGAAACCGGGGAGCTGTTTTTT. V is TRBV29-1 and J is TRBJ2-2; tentatively, D is TRBD2 (5 bases). V gave up 0 bases and J gave up 5 bases, with 10 bases separating them. The CDR3 has 14 amino acids. Germline-derived CDR1 and CDR2 are SQVTM and ANQGSEA.

There are many counts of this clonotype. The rearrangement joins TRBV29-1 to TRBJ1-1, with 7 bases that match TRBD1. Germline CDR1 and CDR2: SQVTM and ANQGSEA. The V segment lost 7 bases and the J segment 4 bases; nucleotides outside the gene matches: 18. This CDR3 is built from 16 residues. CDR3 protein: CSADDSDRVRGTEAFF. CDR3 nucleotide sequence: TGCAGCGCGGATGATTCCGACAGGGTAAGGGGCACTGAAGCTTTCTTT.

The chain joins TRBV7-2 to TRBJ1-5; D gene uncertain. The V and J ends lost 5 bases and 3 bases respectively, with 17 bases between them. The germline V gene encodes CDR1 SGHTA and CDR2 FQGNSA. The CDR3 has 16 residues. This CDR3 reads CASSRREARVNQPQHF. CDR3 nucleotide sequence: TGTGCCAGCAGCCGGAGGGAGGCGCGTGTCAATCAGCCCCAGCATTTT.

As concerns this clonotype: Its ends do not fully match the called genes, so a read error is possible. The V call is TRBV12-3 or TRBV12-4, the J call TRBJ1-2; D is possibly TRBD1 (6 bases). The length of the CDR3 is 14 residues. The CDR3 is CASSLGTASYGCTF. CDR3 in DNA: TGTGCCAGCAGTTTAGGGACAGCCTCTTATGGCTGCACCTTC.

This clonotype was counted ten times or more. This chain connects TRBV7-2 to TRBJ2-5, with TRBD1 identical over 9 bases. The V and J ends lost 6 bases and 9 bases, in that order; junction bases with no gene match: 14. The CDR3 contains 15 residues. Germline CDR1 SGHTA, CDR2 FQGNSA. The CDR3 region is CASSSDPGQGLAQYF. DNA of the CDR3: TGTGCCAGCAGTAGCGACCCGGGACAGGGATTGGCCCAGTACTTC.

The genes are TRBV2 and TRBJ1-5; the D gene is possibly TRBD1 (6 bases). The V gene's germline CDR1 is SNHLY and CDR2 FYNNEI. This CDR3 comprises 15 residues. The germline V and J ends were trimmed by 7 bases and 0 bases, with 13 bases remaining between them. CDR3 residues: CASIKGVGSNQPQHF. The CDR3 bases are TGTGCCAGCATTAAGGGGGTCGGTAGCAATCAGCCCCAGCATTTT. The whole variable domain, filled in from reference TRBV2 and TRBJ1-5, reads EPEVTQTPSHQVTQMGQEVILRCVPISNHLYFYWYRQILGQKVEFLVSFYNNEISEKSEIFDDQFSVERPDGSNFTLKIRSTKLEDSAMYFCASIKGVGSNQPQHFGDGTRLSIL.

This clonotype has only a few counts. The chain employs TRBV2 and TRBJ2-7; unclear D gene. The CDR3 runs 13 residues. V dropped 2 bases and J dropped 6 bases, with 11 bases sitting between them. The germline gives CDR1 SNHLY, CDR2 FYNNEI. The CDR3 is CASSERRLGEQYF. For the CDR3, the DNA is TGTGCCAGCAGTGAAAGGAGATTAGGCGAGCAGTACTTC.

V and J are TRBV29-1 and TRBJ2-5; 10 nucleotides align to TRBD2. The J call is in doubt because the DNA end fits TRBJ2-7 better. This CDR3 has 12 residues. The V gene's germline CDR1 is SQVTM and CDR2 ANQGSEA. The CDR3 coding sequence is TGCAGCAGTGAGCGGGAGGGCCACGAGCAGTACTTC. This encodes CSSEREGHEQYF.

The rearrangement uses TRBV29-1 and TRBJ1-2, with D perhaps TRBD1 (5 bases). Germline assignment: CDR1 SQVTM and CDR2 ANQGSEA. Trimming shortened V by 6 bases and J by 7 bases, and 15 bases separated the two germline ends. CDR3 size: 12 residues. The chain's CDR3 is CSVSGQGGGYTF. The CDR3 region has the DNA TGCAGCGTCTCCGGGCAGGGAGGTGGCTACACCTTC.

The V gene is TRBV7-2, the J gene TRBJ1-2; 8 positions match TRBD1. The V gene end was trimmed by 5 bases and the J gene end by 6 bases; junction bases not matched to a gene: 8. Germline loops: CDR1 SGHTA, CDR2 FQGNSA. The CDR3 has 14 residues. In DNA, the CDR3 is TGTGCCAGCAGCCAAGCGACAGGGGTGGATGGCTACACCTTC. This sequence encodes CASSQATGVDGYTF.

The J gene is TRBJ1-2, the V gene TRBV20-1; D gene unclear. Germline assignment: CDR1 DFQATT and CDR2 SNEGSKA (reference sequence). There are 15 residues in the CDR3. With 0 bases removed from V and 2 bases from J, the gap between germline ends came to 13 bases. The DNA for the CDR3 is TGCAGTGCTAGAGAGACTGAGGTCCCGAACTATGGCTACACCTTC. The encoded protein is CSARETEVPNYGYTF.

J is TRBJ2-3 and V is TRBV28; 16 bases are shared with TRBD2. The germline CDR1 and CDR2 sequences are MDHEN and SYDVKM. The length of the CDR3 is 16 residues. Trimming at V came to 6 bases and at J to 4 bases, leaving 4 bases not matched to a gene. The CDR3 DNA sequence: TGTGCCAGCAGACCGGGACTAGCGGGAGGGGCAGATACGCAGTATTTT. Its translation: CASRPGLAGGADTQYF.

This chain connects TRBV7-9 to TRBJ1-1, with 12 positions matching TRBD1. Germline V gene sequence: CDR1 SEHNR, CDR2 FQNEAQ (reference sequence). This CDR3 is 18 amino acids long. J lost 1 base, V lost 3 bases, and 9 bases had no gene match. CDR3 residues: CASSLPKGDRGRNTEAFF. The CDR3 DNA is TGTGCCAGCAGCTTGCCTAAGGGGGACAGGGGGCGGAACACTGAAGCTTTCTTT.

This chain uses TRBV7-9 with TRBJ2-5; 9 bases line up with TRBD2. From germline, CDR1 is SEHNR and CDR2 FQNEAQ (reference sequence). This CDR3 comprises 14 residues. V trimming: 7 bases; J trimming: 4 bases; junction bases outside the gene matches: 7. The CDR3 loop is CASIRAGLAETQYF. Here the CDR3 DNA reads TGTGCCAGCATCCGAGCGGGACTAGCAGAGACCCAGTACTTC.

V is TRBV10-3 and J is TRBJ2-7; D call uncertain. The V end lost 5 bases, the J end lost 0 bases, and 5 bases lay between the germline ends. The germline V gene encodes CDR1 ENHRY and CDR2 SYGVKD. This CDR3 region has 12 residues. DNA for the CDR3: TGTGCCATCAGTCCACGCTCCTACGAGCAGTACTTC. Translation gives CAISPRSYEQYF.

J is TRBJ2-2 and V is TRBV2, with 10 bases matching TRBD1. This CDR3 is 14 amino acids long. Germline CDR1 SNHLY, CDR2 FYNNEI. V shed 8 bases and J 4 bases; nucleotides not matched to a gene: 4. DNA for the CDR3: TGTGCCAGCCCCGGGACAGGGGTCACCGGGGAGCTGTTTTTT. It yields the protein CASPGTGVTGELFF. Filled out from reference TRBV2 and TRBJ2-2, the complete variable domain reads EPEVTQTPSHQVTQMGQEVILRCVPISNHLYFYWYRQILGQKVEFLVSFYNNEISEKSEIFDDQFSVERPDGSNFTLKIRSTKLEDSAMYFCASPGTGVTGELFFGEGSRLTVL.

The CDR3: CASSLGPQLFF. The DNA of the CDR3 is TGTGCCAGCAGCTTAGGTCCACAACTGTTTTTT. The J gene is TRBJ1-4, the V gene TRBV7-9; no clear D. The germline V gene has CDR1 SEHNR and CDR2 FQNEAQ (reference sequence). The CDR3 length is 11 residues. V was shortened by 1 base and J by 12 bases, with 6 bases between the two germline ends.